One and the same sample provided the 25 T cell receptor beta chains below, sequenced in a study of cytotoxic CD8 clonotypes in ibrutinib-treated CLL (dated by TCRdb to the early 2020s). Library construction relied on the immunoSEQ multiplex PCR assay. This is the immuneACCESS table as TCRdb keeps it, with only in-frame sequences that have V and J called. A part of the clones is gone; compared with another copy, unresolved V genes explain less than half, and the rest is unexplained. In all, the sample holds 40,000 or so clones, and almost 70% of those were seen once. The ten biggest clones cover 13% of the sample. The time point tag for this specimen amounts to: 12 months on ibrutinib. The material sequenced was PBMCs, taken after 12 months of ibrutinib treatment. The receptors derive from a human donor with chronic lymphocytic leukemia.

The V and J genes are TRBV25-1 and TRBJ2-5; 12 bases fit TRBD2. V gave up 4 bases and J gave up 1 base; unmatched junction bases: 7. Per germline, CDR1 MGHDK and CDR2 SYGVNS. The CDR3 spans 17 residues. In DNA, the CDR3 is TGTGCCAGCAGTGGGGGACTAGCGGGTGCTTCCCAAGAGACCCAGTACTTC. The encoded protein is CASSGGLAGASQETQYF.

The V call is TRBV11-2, the J call TRBJ2-2, with D maybe TRBD2 (5 bases). Between the trimmed V and J ends, which lost 1 base and 4 bases, there was a span of 13 bases. In germline, CDR1 is SGHAT, CDR2 FQNNGV. The CDR3 is 16 amino acids. The CDR3 loop reads CASSLVASSGTGELFF. The CDR3 DNA is TGTGCCAGCAGCTTAGTGGCTAGCAGTGGCACCGGGGAGCTGTTTTTT.

For the CDR3, the DNA is TGTGCTAGTGGTTGGGACAATGAGCAGTTCTTC. It translates to CASGWDNEQFF. This chain connects TRBV12-5 to TRBJ2-1; no clear D. V lost 4 bases and J lost 5, with 3 bases in between. Germline CDR1 LGHNT, CDR2 FRNRAP. The CDR3 runs to 11 residues.

A word on this clone: The sample contains more than one DNA sequence encoding this CDR3. The J gene is TRBJ2-3, the V gene TRBV29-1; D is possibly TRBD2 (5 bases). The V end was cut by 4 bases, the J end by 6 bases, with 5 bases between. The CDR3 is made up of 10 amino acids. The germline V gene has CDR1 SQVTM and CDR2 ANQGSEA. CDR3 region: CSVGGDTQYF. The CDR3 region has the DNA TGCAGCGTTGGAGGGGATACGCAGTATTTT.

The chain links TRBV7-2 to TRBJ1-1, with D hard to call. The CDR3 has 14 amino acids. Trimming cost V 1 base and J 4 bases, with 10 bases left between them. Germline loops: CDR1 SGHTA, CDR2 FQGNSA. Here the CDR3 reads CASSLGITFTEAFF. DNA for the CDR3: TGTGCCAGCAGCTTAGGCATCACATTCACTGAAGCTTTCTTT.

The table lists this clone with a count of one. This chain uses TRBV9 with TRBJ2-1, with D possibly being TRBD2 (5 bases). The CDR3 length is 16 residues. Germline lookup yields CDR1 SGDLS and CDR2 YYNGEE. The V and J ends lost 4 bases and 4 bases respectively, with 18 bases between them. CDR3 sequence: CASSPRAADPYNEQFF. For the CDR3, the DNA is TGTGCCAGCAGCCCCCGTGCAGCGGATCCATACAATGAGCAGTTCTTC.

The chain carries TRBV7-2 and TRBJ2-3; possible D gene TRBD2, 6 bases. V was clipped by 0 bases and J by 6 bases, with 10 bases between them. This CDR3 is built from 14 residues. Germline values: CDR1 SGHTA, CDR2 FQGNSA. DNA of the CDR3: TGTGCCAGCAGCTTAGCGGGAGGTGTGGATACGCAGTATTTT. Residues: CASSLAGGVDTQYF.

The V gene is TRBV6-5, the J gene TRBJ2-7; TRBD2 aligns across 10 bases. CDR3 length: 14 amino acids. CDR1 and CDR2 from the germline V gene are MNHEY and SVGAGI. With 7 bases clipped from V and 6 bases from J, the junction kept 9 bases outside the gene matches. The CDR3 DNA follows: TGTGCCAGCAAAAGAGCGGGAGGGCCGTTCGAGCAGTACTTC. This encodes CASKRAGGPFEQYF.

The chain joins TRBV6-4 to TRBJ2-1; 14 bases line up with TRBD2. The CDR3 has 15 residues. Germline V gene sequence: CDR1 MRHNA, CDR2 SNTAGT. The V and J ends lost 4 bases and 6 bases, in that order; junction bases with no gene match: 2. The CDR3 sequence: CASSVGTSGSNEQFF. DNA of the CDR3: TGTGCCAGCAGTGTCGGGACTAGCGGGAGCAATGAGCAGTTCTTC.

On this clone itself: Other DNA variants within this sample encode the same CDR3. The chain employs TRBV7-8 and TRBJ1-2, with 7 bases that match TRBD1. The germline V gene encodes CDR1 SGHVS and CDR2 FQNEAQ. J lost 0 bases, V lost 3 bases, and 1 base had no gene match. The CDR3 consists of 14 residues. The CDR3 coding sequence is TGTGCCAGCAGCTTGGGACAGTCTAACTATGGCTACACCTTC. This gives the protein CASSLGQSNYGYTF.

Turning to this clone: The junction and the germline gene differ at one end; a read error may be behind it. This sequence joins TRBV5-1 and TRBJ2-5, with TRBD2 identical over 12 bases. The CDR3 spans 16 residues. Germline assignment: CDR1 SGHRS and CDR2 YFSETQ. The CDR3, as DNA: TGCGCCAGCAGGACCAGGACTAGCGGGATCCAAAAGACCCAGTACTTC. Translating gives CASRTRTSGIQKTQYF.

The CDR3 reads CASSSYGLAVETQYF. DNA of the CDR3: TGTGCCAGCAGTTCGTACGGACTAGCGGTAGAGACCCAGTACTTC. The V gene is TRBV2, the J gene TRBJ2-5; 10 nucleotides line up with TRBD2. Germline V gene lookup returns CDR1 SNHLY and CDR2 FYNNEI. The V segment lost 5 bases and the J segment 4 bases; nucleotides outside the gene matches: 7. CDR3 length: 15 amino acids. Full variable domain (rest looked up from reference TRBV2 and TRBJ2-5): EPEVTQTPSHQVTQMGQEVILRCVPISNHLYFYWYRQILGQKVEFLVSFYNNEISEKSEIFDDQFSVERPDGSNFTLKIRSTKLEDSAMYFCASSSYGLAVETQYFGPGTRLLVL.

The chain recombines TRBV7-9 with TRBJ2-7; 10 bases are a match to TRBD2. V gave up 5 bases and J gave up 4 bases; unmatched junction bases: 5. This CDR3 contains 14 residues. Per the germline V gene, CDR1 is SEHNR and CDR2 is FQNEAQ (reference sequence). CDR3 in amino acids: CASSPSSGSYEQYF. CDR3 sequence (DNA): TGTGCCAGCAGCCCATCTAGCGGGAGTTACGAGCAGTACTTC.

This clone was picked up one time. This chain connects TRBV5-4 to TRBJ1-2, with 7 bases identical to TRBD1. Trimming removed 4 bases from V and 6 bases from J; junction bases left unmatched: 3. The CDR3 is 12 residues long. CDR1 is SGHNT and CDR2 is YYREEE in the germline V gene (reference sequence). The CDR3 region is CASSIDRDGYTF. CDR3 nucleotides: TGTGCCAGCAGCATAGACAGGGATGGCTACACCTTC. The full variable domain, rest sourced from reference TRBV5-4 and TRBJ1-2, is ETGVTQSPTHLIKTRGQQVTLRCSSQSGHNTVSWYQQALGQGPQFIFQYYREEENGRGNFPPRFSGLQFPNYSSELNVNALELDDSALYLCASSIDRDGYTFGSGTRLTVV.

The V call is TRBV15, the J call TRBJ1-1; the D gene is possibly TRBD1 (6 bases). V was trimmed by 0 bases and J by 1 base, leaving 15 bases between them. This CDR3 contains 17 residues. Germline V gene data show CDR1 as LNHNV and CDR2 as YYDKDF (reference sequence). The CDR3 DNA reads TGTGCCACCAGCAGAGATTCGTTTTTACAGGGGAACACTGAAGCTTTCTTT. Amino acid sequence: CATSRDSFLQGNTEAFF.

The V gene is TRBV19, the J gene TRBJ1-1; no firm D call. CDR3 length: 13 amino acids. Germline CDR1 and CDR2: LNHDA and SQIVND (reference sequence). The germline V and J ends were trimmed by 7 bases and 5 bases, with 14 bases remaining between them. The CDR3 nucleotides are TGTGCCAGTAAAGGTGCATTGGGGACTGAAGCTTTCTTT. Residues: CASKGALGTEAFF.

The genes are TRBV28 and TRBJ2-3; possibly TRBD1 for D (6 bases). This CDR3 contains 14 residues. Germline CDR1 and CDR2: MDHEN and SYDVKM. V was cut by 5 bases and J by 5 bases, with 14 bases left in between. In DNA, the CDR3 is TGTGCCAGCAGTCCAACAGGGTTGGGAGATACGCAGTATTTT. Amino acids: CASSPTGLGDTQYF.

The chain employs TRBV20-1 and TRBJ2-3, with D uncertain. Germline V gene lookup returns CDR1 DFQATT and CDR2 SNEGSKA (reference sequence). The CDR3 is 10 residues long. V was pared by 3 bases and J by 6 bases, with 4 bases between. The CDR3 DNA reads as TGCAGTGCTAGTCCCGATACGCAGTATTTT. This translates into CSASPDTQYF.

Turning to this clone: Mismatch with germline at one junction end may stem from a read error. The rearrangement joins TRBV5-4 to TRBJ1-5; D perhaps matches TRBD1 (6 bases). Germline CDR1 is SGHNT and CDR2 is YYREEE (reference sequence). The CDR3 is 17 amino acids. The CDR3 here is CASSQADSPVRRQPQHF. CDR3 bases: TGCGCCAGCAGCCAAGCGGACAGCCCGGTTCGGAGACAGCCCCAGCATTTT. Filled out from reference TRBV5-4 and TRBJ1-5, the complete variable domain reads ETGVTQSPTHLIKTRGQQVTLRCSSQSGHNTVSWYQQALGQGPQFIFQYYREEENGRGNFPPRFSGLQFPNYSSELNVNALELDDSALYLCASSQADSPVRRQPQHFGDGTRLSIL.

This clone was recorded a few times. The V call is TRBV5-1, the J call TRBJ1-3, with a possible D match to TRBD1 (5 bases). V was shortened by 3 bases and J by 3 bases, with 7 bases between the two germline ends. CDR3 length: 13 residues. Germline CDR1 reads SGHRS; CDR2 reads YFSETQ. As DNA, the CDR3 is TGCGCCAGCAGCTCAGGGAATGGAAACACCATATATTTT. Its protein product is CASSSGNGNTIYF.

The chain uses TRBV5-6 and TRBJ1-1; D ambiguous. The CDR3 covers 14 residues. Germline CDR1 reads SGHDT; CDR2 reads YYEEEE. The V gene lost 0 bases and the J gene lost 4 bases, with 10 bases spanning the gap. The CDR3 region is CASSLVGPATEAFF. The DNA of the CDR3 is TGTGCCAGCAGCTTGGTCGGCCCAGCCACTGAAGCTTTCTTT.

The CDR3 loop is CASSHPYWGRAYNEQFF. Here the CDR3 DNA reads TGCGCCAGCAGCCACCCCTATTGGGGGAGGGCCTACAATGAGCAGTTCTTC. The gene calls are TRBV4-3 and TRBJ2-1, with 7 positions matching TRBD2. Trimming at V came to 3 bases and at J to 2 bases, leaving 10 bases not matched to a gene. The CDR3 has 17 amino acids. Germline V gene lookup returns CDR1 LGHNA and CDR2 YSLEER.

This clone was picked up a small number of times. The V and J genes are TRBV20-1 and TRBJ2-7; TRBD1 aligns across 8 bases. This CDR3 spans 11 amino acids. V was clipped by 6 bases and J by 6 bases; unmatched bases: 4. Per the germline V gene, CDR1 is DFQATT and CDR2 is SNEGSKA (reference sequence). CDR3 in amino acids: CSATTGAEQYF. The CDR3 DNA is TGCAGTGCAACGACAGGGGCCGAGCAGTACTTC.

The chain employs TRBV5-4 and TRBJ2-7; 9 bases are a match to TRBD1. This CDR3 has 16 residues. J lost 1 base, V lost 4 bases, and 9 bases had no gene match. Germline V lookup: CDR1 SGHNT, CDR2 YYREEE (reference sequence). The CDR3 DNA reads TGTGCCAGCAGCCGATCTCGGGACAGGGTTTCCTACGAGCAGTACTTC. Translating it yields CASSRSRDRVSYEQYF.

This chain connects TRBV7-8 to TRBJ1-1; TRBD1 matches at 11 bases. The J segment lost 2 bases and the V segment lost 1 base, leaving 3 bases of the junction unmatched. Germline loops: CDR1 SGHVS, CDR2 FQNEAQ. The CDR3 is 16 amino acids. As DNA, the CDR3 is TGTGCCAGCAGCTTAGGGACAGGGGGCGTTAACACTGAAGCTTTCTTT. The encoded protein is CASSLGTGGVNTEAFF.